This T cell receptor (beta chain) was recorded in a study of Tregs in tolerant kidney transplant recipients. General study points: Activated donor B cell expansion appeared to reveal the most relevant donor-specific TCRbeta repertoire. Validation in larger populations is needed because few patients were studied. Biological reproducibility was not directly addressed in this study.

About this clone itself: Its antigen is currently unknown.

Trimming stripped 2 bases from V and 6 bases from J, with 11 bases between. The CDR3 spans 13 residues. Germline CDR1 SEHNR, CDR2 FQNEAQ (reference sequence). Repertoires were generated with immunoSEQ multiplex PCR, while TCRdb's copy carries only in-frame clones and drops some. The sample shows about 240,000 clones, around 81% of them seen only once. Unstimulated regulatory T cells (CD4+CD25+CD127-), CD4+CD25- non-regulatory cells, CD4 and CD8 cells were FACS-sorted from thawed PBMCs. The sample was CD4+ T cells from blood. The receptor comes from a human donor in good health. The chain joins TRBV7-9 to TRBJ2-7; D is ambiguous. The CDR3 region has the DNA TGTGCCAGCAGCTTAATACAGCCCTCCGAGCAGTACTTC. Protein product: CASSLIQPSEQYF.